This T cell receptor (beta chain) was documented in a study of blood T cell repertoires in COVID-19. The wider study: Spain, Italy and the United States supplied samples that represented acute and convalescent COVID-19. Sample material is recorded as cDNA or gDNA derived from T cells, B-cell-depleted T cells, or PBMCs.

Resolution of symptoms, clearance, or two negative PCRs was present in recovered Cohort 3 donors. The method was immunoSEQ multiplex PCR; TCRdb's version includes in-frame clones alone and lacks a portion of them. The repertoire consists of roughly 380,000 clones, with around 87% occurring once and the leading ten covering 1.3%. The V gene lost 0 bases and the J gene lost 8 bases, with 10 bases spanning the gap. CDR1 is LGHDT, CDR2 YNNKEL, per germline (reference sequence). The CDR3 covers 13 residues. The sequencing input was PBMCs or T cells enriched from blood (not recorded which). This receptor was obtained from a man aged 25-45 years who had recovered from COVID-19. The chain is built from TRBV3-1 (or the pseudogene TRBV3-2) and TRBJ1-2; D is uncertain. This CDR3 is CASSQEGGPGYTF. In DNA form, the CDR3 reads TGTGCCAGCAGCCAAGAAGGAGGGCCCGGCTACACCTTC.